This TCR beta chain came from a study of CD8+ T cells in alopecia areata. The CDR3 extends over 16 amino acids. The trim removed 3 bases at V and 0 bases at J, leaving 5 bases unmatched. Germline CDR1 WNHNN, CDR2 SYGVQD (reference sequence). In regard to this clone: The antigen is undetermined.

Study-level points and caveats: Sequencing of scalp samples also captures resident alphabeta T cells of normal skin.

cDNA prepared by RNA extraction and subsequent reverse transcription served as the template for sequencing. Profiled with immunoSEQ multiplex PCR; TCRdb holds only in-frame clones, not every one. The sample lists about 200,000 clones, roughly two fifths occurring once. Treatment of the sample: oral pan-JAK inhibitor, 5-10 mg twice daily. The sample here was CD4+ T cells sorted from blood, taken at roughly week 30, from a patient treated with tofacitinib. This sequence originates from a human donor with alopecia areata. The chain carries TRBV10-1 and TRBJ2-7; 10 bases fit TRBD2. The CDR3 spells CASSDTGLANSYEQYF. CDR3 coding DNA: TGCGCCAGCAGTGACACGGGACTAGCGAACTCCTACGAGCAGTACTTC.